Shown below are 25 T cell receptor beta chains from a single sample sequenced in a study of T-cell memory formation after mild COVID-19. A single record per CDR3 protein comes from TCRdb applying MiXCR to the 5' RACE reads. This sample yields about 140,000 distinct CDR3 sequences, of which almost 25% are seen a single time; around a quarter belongs to the top ten. The sample comprised PBMCs or a T cell subset sorted from them (not recorded which). The receptors were gathered from an adult woman who had mild COVID-19 (a few samples of this study predate the infection). Cell type and time point are not known.

This clonotype was seen repeatedly, ten times or more. The chain combines TRBV5-1 with TRBJ2-1; D is possibly TRBD2 (6 bases). The V gene's germline CDR1 is SGHRS and CDR2 YFSETQ. Trimming cost V 7 bases and J 7 bases, with 18 bases left between them. The CDR3 has 14 residues. The CDR3 is CASAGSGPGNEQFF. CDR3 bases: TGCGCCAGCGCGGGGAGCGGGCCGGGGAATGAGCAGTTCTTC.

The chain joins TRBV7-9 to TRBJ2-3; D may be TRBD1 or TRBD2 (7 bases each). Germline V gene sequence: CDR1 SEHNR, CDR2 FQNEAQ (reference sequence). V lost 8 bases, J lost 4 bases, and 16 bases lay in between. The CDR3 runs to 14 residues. In DNA, the CDR3 is TGTGCCAGCTTGACAGGGAGGGGATCAGATACGCAGTATTTT. Translating it yields CASLTGRGSDTQYF.

V usage is TRBV4-2 and J usage is TRBJ2-5; 11 nucleotides match TRBD1. Looked up from germline, CDR1 is LGHNA and CDR2 is YNFKEQ. The junction had 4 bases not matched to a gene; V was cut back by 5 bases and J by 5 bases. The CDR3 is made up of 14 amino acids. The CDR3 DNA sequence: TGTGCCAGCAGCGCGGACAGGGGGCCGGAGACCCAGTACTTC. As protein: CASSADRGPETQYF.

The V and J genes are TRBV7-9 and TRBJ1-1, with 7 positions matching TRBD1. The trim removed 5 bases at V and 11 bases at J, leaving 8 bases unmatched. The CDR3 consists of 12 residues. Germline loops: CDR1 SEHNR, CDR2 FQNEAQ (reference sequence). Here the CDR3 reads CASSPTGFDAFF. Here the CDR3 DNA reads TGTGCCAGCAGCCCGACAGGGTTCGACGCTTTCTTT.

A few counts support this clonotype. The rearrangement uses TRBV11-2 and TRBJ1-1; 8 bases are a match to TRBD1. V shed 4 bases, J shed 4 bases, and the junction held 8 bases outside the gene matches. Germline-derived CDR1 and CDR2 are SGHAT and FQNNGV. CDR3 size: 15 residues. The CDR3 protein is CASSSDRVGGTEAFF. CDR3 DNA: TGTGCCAGCAGCTCGGACAGGGTAGGAGGCACTGAAGCTTTCTTT.

This sequence joins TRBV29-1 and TRBJ2-2; TRBD2 is a possible D gene (5 bases). Between the trimmed V and J ends, which lost 4 bases and 0 bases, there was a span of 9 bases. Germline CDR1 reads SQVTM; CDR2 reads ANQGSEA. CDR3 length: 14 residues. In DNA, the CDR3 is TGCAGCGTTGTTACGGGGTCGAACACCGGGGAGCTGTTTTTT. Translating it yields CSVVTGSNTGELFF.

The chain uses TRBV7-9 and TRBJ2-3; 11 positions match TRBD1. Germline V gene data show CDR1 as SEHNR and CDR2 as FQNEAQ (reference sequence). There are 16 residues in the CDR3. J was trimmed by 4 bases and V by 5 bases; bases with no gene match: 8. CDR3 DNA sequence: TGTGCCAGCAGCCCAGGGACAGGGGGAGAATCAGATACGCAGTATTTT. Translated: CASSPGTGGESDTQYF.

J is TRBJ2-7 and V is TRBV20-1; TRBD2 might be the D (6 bases). The germline CDR1 and CDR2 sequences are DFQATT and SNEGSKA (reference sequence). This CDR3 contains 12 residues. V lost 7 bases, J lost 3 bases, and 13 bases lay in between. The CDR3 is CSGEGAGYEQYF. CDR3 nucleotides: TGCAGTGGCGAGGGAGCGGGCTACGAGCAGTACTTC.

This clonotype has only a few counts. Written as DNA, the CDR3 is TGTGCCAGCAGCCCGGGACAGTTCACAGATACGCAGTATTTT. This gives the protein CASSPGQFTDTQYF. The chain employs TRBV7-3 and TRBJ2-3, with 7 bases matching TRBD1. This CDR3 has 14 residues. Losses at the gene ends were 5 bases for V and 2 bases for J; bases not matched to a gene: 4. In germline, CDR1 is SGHTA, CDR2 FQGTGA.

This clonotype appeared a single time. This sequence joins TRBV7-8 and TRBJ1-1, with unresolved D. Germline CDR1 reads SGHVS; CDR2 reads FQNEAQ. V dropped 3 bases and J dropped 6 bases, with 14 bases sitting between them. The CDR3 runs 14 residues. In DNA, the CDR3 is TGTGCCAGCAGCTTGCCAAGTTCTAGGGCTGAAGCTTTCTTT. This gives the protein CASSLPSSRAEAFF.

This clonotype was recorded once. The chain has TRBV7-2 and TRBJ2-7; D possibly uses TRBD1 or TRBD2 (5 bases each). This CDR3 is built from 13 residues. Trimming cost V 4 bases and J 6 bases, with 13 bases left between them. Germline CDR1 is SGHTA and CDR2 is FQGNSA. CDR3 residues: CASSWTGTGEQYF. Written as DNA, the CDR3 is TGTGCCAGCAGCTGGACCGGGACGGGCGAGCAGTACTTC.

The genes are TRBV4-2 and TRBJ1-2; 7 nucleotides match TRBD1. Germline CDR1 LGHNA, CDR2 YNFKEQ. This CDR3 contains 17 residues. Trimming took 0 bases from V and 4 from J; bases not matched to a gene: 11. CDR3 bases: TGTGCCAGCAGCCAAGATGATCTGCAGGGGGAGAGCTATGGCTACACCTTC. Amino acids: CASSQDDLQGESYGYTF.

This sequence joins TRBV7-2 and TRBJ2-7; 11 bases align to TRBD2. Germline V gene data show CDR1 as SGHTA and CDR2 as FQGNSA. CDR3 length equals 16 residues. J was trimmed by 2 bases and V by 5 bases; bases with no gene match: 8. The CDR3 is CASSTPGTSGTYEQYF. The CDR3 nucleotides read TGTGCCAGCAGCACCCCCGGGACTAGCGGAACCTACGAGCAGTACTTC.

This clonotype was picked up a small number of times. This chain connects TRBV12-3 or TRBV12-4 to TRBJ2-7; perhaps D is TRBD1 or TRBD2 (5 bases each). The CDR3 runs 15 residues. The germline V and J ends were trimmed by 6 bases and 1 base, with 16 bases remaining between them. Here the CDR3 reads CASSLSRDGSYEQYF. DNA for the CDR3: TGTGCCAGCAGCCTCAGTAGGGACGGGTCCTACGAGCAGTACTTC.

This rearrangement joins TRBV4-1 to TRBJ2-3; TRBD2 agrees at 9 bases. The length of the CDR3 is 17 residues. Germline CDR1 and CDR2: MGHRA and YSYEKL. V was pared by 1 base and J by 3 bases, with 8 bases of the junction left unmatched. The CDR3 sequence is CASSQGPAGGGTDTQYF. CDR3 DNA sequence: TGCGCCAGCAGCCAAGGTCCAGCGGGGGGAGGAACAGATACGCAGTATTTT.

This clonotype was counted only a few times. This chain uses TRBV11-2 with TRBJ2-1, with D perhaps matching TRBD1 (6 bases). This CDR3 region has 15 residues. Germline-derived CDR1 and CDR2 are SGHAT and FQNNGV. Trimming stripped 5 bases from V and 1 base from J, with 12 bases between. CDR3 region: CASSPPGASYNEQFF. The CDR3 DNA follows: TGTGCCAGCAGCCCCCCAGGGGCATCCTACAATGAGCAGTTCTTC.

This clonotype was found a few times. The gene calls are TRBV9 and TRBJ2-3, with 8 bases that match TRBD2. Germline CDR1 and CDR2: SGDLS and YYNGEE. The CDR3 loop spans 14 amino acids. V was pared by 3 bases and J by 3 bases, with 3 bases of the junction left unmatched. CDR3 amino acids: CASSDPGGTDTQYF. In DNA, the CDR3 is TGTGCCAGCAGCGACCCGGGGGGGACAGATACGCAGTATTTT.

The chain joins TRBV4-1 to TRBJ2-5; 7 bases fit TRBD2. The CDR3 spans 17 residues. The trim removed 1 base at V and 2 bases at J, leaving 10 bases unmatched. The germline gives CDR1 MGHRA, CDR2 YSYEKL. The CDR3 spells CASSQARGAGPQETQYF. DNA for the CDR3: TGCGCCAGCAGCCAAGCCCGGGGAGCGGGGCCGCAAGAGACCCAGTACTTC.

The chain employs TRBV15 and TRBJ2-7; D may be TRBD1 or TRBD2 (6 bases each). Germline V gene data show CDR1 as LNHNV and CDR2 as YYDKDF (reference sequence). CDR3 length: 12 amino acids. V was trimmed by 3 bases and J by 5 bases, leaving 8 bases between them. CDR3 loop: CATSRRGDEQYF. The CDR3 coding sequence is TGTGCCACCAGCAGGAGGGGGGACGAGCAGTACTTC.

The J gene is TRBJ2-1, the V gene TRBV24-1; D is perhaps TRBD1 or TRBD2 (5 bases each). The germline gives CDR1 KGHDR, CDR2 SFDVKD. The V and J ends lost 5 bases and 8 bases respectively, with 12 bases between them. This CDR3 is built from 13 residues. This CDR3 is CATSAPWGYEQFF. The CDR3 bases are TGTGCCACCAGTGCCCCATGGGGGTATGAGCAGTTCTTC.

This clonotype was detected only a few times. Written as DNA, the CDR3 is TGTGCCAGCAGGGGGGACGGATGGAATCAGCCCCAGCATTTT. Residues: CASRGDGWNQPQHF. This chain links TRBV6-1 with TRBJ1-5; maybe TRBD1 (5 bases). Trimming cost V 6 bases and J 4 bases, with 13 bases left between them. The CDR3 has 14 residues. Looked up from germline, CDR1 is MNHNS and CDR2 is SASEGT.

This clonotype was observed a few times. The chain recombines TRBV24-1 with TRBJ2-1, with D perhaps TRBD1 (6 bases). Trimming removed 0 bases at V and 10 bases at J, with 9 bases between. The CDR3 is 13 residues long. Germline CDR1 reads KGHDR; CDR2 reads SFDVKD. The CDR3 here is CATSDLIRGEQFF. The CDR3 coding sequence is TGTGCCACCAGTGATTTGATCAGGGGCGAGCAGTTCTTC.

This clonotype was counted only a few times. The chain uses TRBV28 and TRBJ2-7, with TRBD1 matching over 8 bases. This CDR3 has 15 amino acids. Per the germline V gene, CDR1 is MDHEN and CDR2 is SYDVKM. V dropped 3 bases and J dropped 4; count of bases not matched to a gene: 8. The CDR3 sequence is CASSLIQGASYEQYF. Written as DNA, the CDR3 is TGTGCCAGCAGTTTGATTCAGGGGGCGTCGTACGAGCAGTACTTC. Full variable domain (missing parts from reference TRBV28 and TRBJ2-7): DVKVTQSSRYLVKRTGEKVFLECVQDMDHENMFWYRQDPGLGLRLIYFSYDVKMKEKGDIPEGYSVSREKKERFSLILESASTNQTSMYLCASSLIQGASYEQYFGPGTRLTVT.

The chain joins TRBV7-3 to TRBJ2-5; possible D gene TRBD2, 5 bases. This CDR3 is 14 amino acids long. V lost 5 bases to trimming and J lost 3 bases, with 13 bases between them. CDR1 is SGHTA and CDR2 is FQGTGA in the germline V gene. CDR3 sequence: CASSPTGEEETQYF. The CDR3 coding sequence is TGTGCCAGCAGCCCGACCGGGGAAGAAGAGACCCAGTACTTC.

The chain carries TRBV5-5 and TRBJ2-7; 8 nucleotides match TRBD2. From germline, CDR1 is SGHKS and CDR2 YYEKEE (reference sequence). The ends lost 5 bases at V and 1 base at J; junction bases unmatched: 11. This CDR3 has 16 residues. In nucleotides, the CDR3 is TGTGCCAGCAGGCCCTCGGGGGGGCACTGGTCCTACGAGCAGTACTTC. It is translated as CASRPSGGHWSYEQYF. Variable domain in full (rest from reference TRBV5-5 and TRBJ2-7): DAGVTQSPTHLIKTRGQQVTLRCSPISGHKSVSWYQQVLGQGPQFIFQYYEKEERGRGNFPDRFSARQFPNYSSELNVNALLLGDSALYLCASRPSGGHWSYEQYFGPGTRLTVT.